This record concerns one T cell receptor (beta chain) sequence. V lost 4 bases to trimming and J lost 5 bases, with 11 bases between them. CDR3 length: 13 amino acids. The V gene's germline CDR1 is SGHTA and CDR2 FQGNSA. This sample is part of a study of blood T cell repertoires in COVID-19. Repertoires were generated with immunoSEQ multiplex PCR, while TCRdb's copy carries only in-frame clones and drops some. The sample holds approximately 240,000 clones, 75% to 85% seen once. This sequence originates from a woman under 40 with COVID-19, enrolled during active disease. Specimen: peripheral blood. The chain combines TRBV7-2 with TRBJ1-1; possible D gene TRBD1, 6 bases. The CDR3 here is CASSSQGRTEAFF. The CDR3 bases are TGTGCCAGCAGCTCACAGGGTAGGACTGAAGCTTTCTTT.